This T cell receptor beta chain comes out of a study of T-cell memory formation after mild COVID-19. Study observations and caveats: Of the contracting clones, CD4+ ones lay mainly in CM and EM, and CD8+ ones in EMRA. Pre-infection memory carried some responding clones, suggesting that cross-reactive memory joined.

This clonotype came up many times. Its antigen remains unknown. TCRdb processed the 5' RACE reads anew with MiXCR; each CDR3 protein has one entry. The sample records tens of thousands of distinct CDR3 sequences, over 20% being singletons. This clonotype originated in an adult who had mild COVID-19 (a few samples of this study predate the infection). Cell type and time point are not known. Sequences were obtained from PBMCs or a T cell subset sorted from them (not recorded which).

In DNA, the CDR3 is TGCGCCAGCAGCTTGGGTGGTGCAACTAATGAAAAACTGTTTTTT. This gives the protein CASSLGGATNEKLFF. The J gene is TRBJ1-4, the V gene TRBV5-1; D remains unclear. Germline CDR1 reads SGHRS; CDR2 reads YFSETQ. V was clipped by 0 bases and J by 0 bases, with 6 bases between them. The CDR3 sequence is 15 residues long.